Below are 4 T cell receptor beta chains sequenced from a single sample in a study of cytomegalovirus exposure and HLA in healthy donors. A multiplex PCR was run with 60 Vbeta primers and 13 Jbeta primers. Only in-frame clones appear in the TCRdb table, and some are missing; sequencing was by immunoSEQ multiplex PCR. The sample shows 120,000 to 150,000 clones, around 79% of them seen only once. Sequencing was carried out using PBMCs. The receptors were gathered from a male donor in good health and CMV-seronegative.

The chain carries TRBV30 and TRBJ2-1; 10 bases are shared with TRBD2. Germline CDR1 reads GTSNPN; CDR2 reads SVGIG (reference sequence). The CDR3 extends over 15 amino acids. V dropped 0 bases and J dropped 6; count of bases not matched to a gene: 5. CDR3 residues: CAWSVPAGGFNEQFF. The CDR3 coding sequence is TGTGCCTGGAGTGTTCCAGCGGGAGGGTTCAATGAGCAGTTCTTC.

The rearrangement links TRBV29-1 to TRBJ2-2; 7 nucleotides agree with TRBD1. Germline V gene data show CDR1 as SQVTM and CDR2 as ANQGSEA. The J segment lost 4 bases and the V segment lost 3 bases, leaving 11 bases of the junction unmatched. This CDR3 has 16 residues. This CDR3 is CSVEGQKPLGTGELFF. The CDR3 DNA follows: TGCAGCGTTGAGGGACAGAAACCTCTGGGCACCGGGGAGCTGTTTTTT.

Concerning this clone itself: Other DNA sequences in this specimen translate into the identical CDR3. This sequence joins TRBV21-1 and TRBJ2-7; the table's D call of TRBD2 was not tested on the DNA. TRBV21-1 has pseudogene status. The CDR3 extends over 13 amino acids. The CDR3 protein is CASKGHTGYEQYF. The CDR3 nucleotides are TGTGCCAGCAAAGGCCACACGGGATACGAGCAGTACTTT.

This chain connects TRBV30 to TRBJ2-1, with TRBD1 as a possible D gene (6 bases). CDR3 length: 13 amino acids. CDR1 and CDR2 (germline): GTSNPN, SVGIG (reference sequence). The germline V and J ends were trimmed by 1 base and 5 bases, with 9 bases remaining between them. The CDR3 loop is CAWSAGAHNEQFF. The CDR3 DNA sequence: TGTGCCTGGAGTGCAGGGGCCCACAATGAGCAGTTCTTC.